This T cell receptor (beta chain) originates from a study of shared clonotypes between healthy human individuals (TCRdb year 2020). In terms of the full investigation: The cohort included a few men and a couple of women between 18 and 49 years of age. Per donor, three plates each were used for CD4 naive and CD4 memory, two for CD8 naive, and one for CD8 memory. To estimate repertoire size and how much clonotype sharing occurs between individuals, the study deeply sequenced the blood TCR repertoires of about 5 healthy adults. To increase sequencing depth and limit assay-specific biases, different laboratories used diverse techniques to prepare libraries and sequence TCR repertoires. Leukapheresis yielded between about 0.85 and 10 billion PBMCs per donor. The full study reports these points: Even with the large sequencing depth, rarefaction of the sorted-subset datasets indicated that sequencing was incomplete. Compared with non-shared clonotypes, clonotypes shared by all four sorted-subset donors had higher generation probabilities. Sampling was limited to blood, and TCR repertoires in tissue likely differ from TCR repertoires in blood. Pairwise subsampling indicated that sequencing depth was expected to affect the degree of clonotype sharing among donors. When a handful of donors were compared, the shared fraction of clonotypes was about 5% for naive CD4, more than 3% for naive CD8, roughly 2.5% for memory CD4, and less than 0.5% for memory CD8. The genetic and exposure-history diversity represented was limited by the small number of donors. Naive subsets generally had larger estimated clonotype richness than memory subsets did.

CD8 naive samples were obtained by positive selection for CCR7 among CD45RO-negative cells, yielding a CD45RA+CCR7+ population from which TemRA cells were excluded. Donors were healthy HIV-negative adults with no recently reported acute infections or vaccinations. All donors were Caucasian adults living in Nashville, Tennessee, USA. After blood collection by leukapheresis, PBMCs were isolated using Ficoll-Histopaque density gradient centrifugation and then cryopreserved in the vapor phase of liquid nitrogen. Analytical flow cytometry was used to check the purity and quantity of every magnetically sorted T cell population. Genomic DNA was isolated from each sorted fraction and quantified by UV absorbance on a Nanodrop 2000c. Taken from cysteine to phenylalanine, the CDR3 has 15 residues. CDR3 DNA is the only sequence kept; it has 45 bases, read in frame from the first base. Reading the germline V gene gives CDR1 MNHEY and CDR2 SVGAGI. The V end gives up 2 bases and the J end 7 bases, leaving 11 bases in the junction not matched to a gene.

TCR CDR3 regions were amplified from genomic DNA by multiplex PCR using the deep immunoSEQ assay. Genomic DNA extracted from each cell subset was distributed evenly over all wells of several immunoSEQ 96-well plates, and each plate served as one replicate. For sorted subsets, 200 ng of genomic DNA, equivalent to some 30,000 T cell genomes, went into each replicate PCR. The purified libraries were quantified using a Qubit 3.0 fluorometer, sized with a Bioanalyzer 2100, and then quantified again using the KAPA Library Quantification kit. Every immunoSEQ 96-well plate was sequenced on a separate single-read 150-cycle Illumina NextSeq 550 flow cell. In the paper's pipeline: Because the immunoSEQ output included only junctional sequences and no quality scores, the filtering could not be the same as the filtering used for full-length reads. To assign V/J genes and CDR3, sequences were annotated against IMGT germline references using PyIR, a Python wrapper for IgBLAST v1.9. Reads were removed for weak V/J assignments (E-value above 1e-6), missing CDR3, stop codons, out-of-frame junctions, or ambiguous translated residues. V3J clonotypes were defined as sequences sharing the same inferred V gene, J gene, and CDR3 amino acid sequence. Percentage overlap between repertoires was calculated by dividing the number of shared unique clonotypes by the size of the smaller repertoire. RTK rarefaction, the Chao1 estimator, and Recon v2.1 estimates of unobserved clonotypes were used to assess repertoire richness. Generation probabilities were computed with OLGA for all TCRbeta clonotypes obtained by the gDNA method from four donors. The table comes from immuneACCESS by way of TCRdb, which keeps in-frame sequences with V and J called. Part of the clones is missing from these tables; in studies checked, under half for an unresolved V gene and the rest for unknown reasons. V, J and clone size are taken as reported in that table, and D and trimming were inferred from the DNA itself. This sample lists about 2.1 million clones; about 94% were detected once. The top ten clones comprise 1.5% to 2% of the sample.

As regards this clone: Its antigen specificity is not known. No much larger clone exists at a distance of one base, and base qualities are not known.

The sequence joins TRBV6-5 to TRBJ2-7; the central 7 bases match TRBD1. The TCR sequence derives from a young man in good health. Some clones in this sample may be carry-over from other donors' samples. The source material was naive CD8+ T cells from PBMCs. The cell subset or site tag for this specimen amounts to: CD45RA+CCR7+. This receptor has the CDR3 CASSYKGAALWEQYF. In nucleotides, the sequence is TGTGCCAGCAGTTACAAGGGGGCGGCACTGTGGGAGCAGTACTTC.